One and the same sample provided the 30 T cell receptor beta chains below, sequenced in a study of T cell changes during pregnancy in multiple sclerosis. TCRdb's copy holds only in-frame clones and misses some; the assay was immunoSEQ multiplex PCR. The table records tens of thousands of clones, about 93% of them present only once. The sequenced sample was peripheral blood, obtained in the first trimester of pregnancy. The receptors were sampled from a female donor with multiple sclerosis, enrolled in a pregnancy study.

V is TRBV5-5 and J is TRBJ1-1, with D maybe TRBD1 (5 bases). Germline V gives CDR1 SGHKS, CDR2 YYEKEE (reference sequence). The CDR3 is 14 amino acids. Trimming took off 7 bases at V and 1 base at J, with 14 bases between the two ends. CDR3 coding DNA: TGTGCCAGCTCGTTTTCGGGGGGGAACACTGAAGCTTTCTTT. This sequence encodes CASSFSGGNTEAFF. The entire variable domain, with the rest obtained from reference TRBV5-5 and TRBJ1-1, is as follows: DAGVTQSPTHLIKTRGQQVTLRCSPISGHKSVSWYQQVLGQGPQFIFQYYEKEERGRGNFPDRFSARQFPNYSSELNVNALLLGDSALYLCASSFSGGNTEAFFGQGTRLTVV.

The chain recombines TRBV19 with TRBJ1-2; 8 bases align to TRBD1. The CDR3 contains 15 residues. J gave up 3 bases and V 7 bases, and 10 bases lay outside the gene matches. Per germline, CDR1 LNHDA and CDR2 SQIVND (reference sequence). The CDR3 loop is CASKIGAGGDYGYTF. CDR3 bases: TGTGCCAGTAAAATCGGAGCAGGGGGCGACTATGGCTACACCTTC. The variable domain in full, with the rest retrieved from reference TRBV19 and TRBJ1-2, is DGGITQSPKYLFRKEGQNVTLSCEQNLNHDAMYWYRQDPGQGLRLIYYSQIVNDFQKGDIAEGYSVSREKKESFPLTVTSAQKNPTAFYLCASKIGAGGDYGYTFGSGTRLTVV.

V gene TRBV5-1 combines with J gene TRBJ2-3; 9 nucleotides line up with TRBD2. The trim removed 0 bases at V and 4 bases at J, leaving 12 bases unmatched. The CDR3 extends over 18 amino acids. From germline, CDR1 is SGHRS and CDR2 YFSETQ. CDR3 sequence: CASSLGSGGSIGPDTQYF. The CDR3 DNA follows: TGCGCCAGCAGCTTGGGCAGCGGGGGGTCGATAGGCCCAGATACGCAGTATTTT.

The chain is built from TRBV18 and TRBJ1-2; unclear D gene. Germline CDR1 KGHSH, CDR2 LQKENI. The V gene lost 1 base and the J gene lost 1 base, with 10 bases spanning the gap. The CDR3 has 15 residues. The CDR3 sequence: CASSPRGAVNYGYTF. The CDR3 nucleotides are TGTGCCAGCTCACCACGGGGAGCGGTTAACTATGGCTACACCTTC.

The chain carries TRBV4-1 and TRBJ1-5, with 9 bases that match TRBD1. V lost 3 bases and J lost 5; bases outside the gene matches: 5. The CDR3 totals 15 residues. CDR1 is MGHRA and CDR2 is YSYEKL in the germline V gene. CDR3 in amino acids: CASSQTGGLDQPQHF. As DNA, the CDR3 is TGCGCCAGCAGCCAGACAGGGGGACTCGATCAGCCCCAGCATTTT.

This chain joins TRBV7-2 and TRBJ1-5; D gene unclear. Between the trimmed V and J ends, which lost 5 bases and 5 bases, there was a span of 10 bases. Germline V CDR1 and CDR2: SGHTA, FQGNSA. The CDR3 length is 13 residues. The CDR3 sequence is CASSQLNYQPQHF. CDR3 DNA sequence: TGTGCCAGCAGCCAACTCAACTATCAGCCCCAGCATTTT. The complete variable domain, with remaining parts taken from reference TRBV7-2 and TRBJ1-5, reads GAGVSQSPSNKVTEKGKDVELRCDPISGHTALYWYRQSLGQGLEFLIYFQGNSAPDKSGLPSDRFSAERTGGSVSTLTIQRTQQEDSAVYLCASSQLNYQPQHFGDGTRLSIL.

The genes are TRBV7-8 and TRBJ2-4; unclear D gene. This CDR3 region has 12 residues. The germline gives CDR1 SGHVS, CDR2 FQNEAQ. V was cut by 4 bases and J by 8 bases, with 9 bases left in between. DNA for the CDR3: TGTGCCAGCAGCTCTCGTCGAGACATTCAGTACTTC. Translated: CASSSRRDIQYF.

The chain employs TRBV11-2 and TRBJ2-6; a possible D gene is TRBD2 (6 bases). The V end was cut by 3 bases, the J end by 7 bases, with 10 bases between. Looked up from germline, CDR1 is SGHAT and CDR2 is FQNNGV. CDR3 length: 14 amino acids. For the CDR3, the DNA is TGTGCCAGCAGCTTCGGGGGTAGTGCCAACGTCCTGACTTTC. Amino acid sequence: CASSFGGSANVLTF.

The V and J genes are TRBV7-8 and TRBJ1-2, with 8 nucleotides matching TRBD1. The CDR3 is 16 amino acids. V shed 5 bases, J shed 6 bases, and the junction held 14 bases outside the gene matches. Germline V CDR1 and CDR2: SGHVS, FQNEAQ. CDR3 in amino acids: CASSLRRDRRPNGYTF. The CDR3 DNA reads TGTGCCAGCAGCCTGCGAAGGGACAGGAGGCCTAATGGCTACACCTTC.

The chain is built from TRBV19 and TRBJ2-2, with a possible D match to TRBD2 (5 bases). V was cut by 7 bases and J by 4 bases, with 16 bases left in between. The CDR3 length is 15 residues. Germline V gene lookup returns CDR1 LNHDA and CDR2 SQIVND (reference sequence). The CDR3 DNA follows: TGTGCCAGTACCACCGGGAACCTCCTCACCGGGGAGCTGTTTTTT. Its protein product is CASTTGNLLTGELFF.

J is TRBJ2-5 and V is TRBV7-6, with 9 bases fitting TRBD1. The CDR3 runs to 13 residues. Germline values: CDR1 SGHVS, CDR2 FNYEAQ. The V segment lost 4 bases and the J segment 5 bases; nucleotides outside the gene matches: 2. The CDR3 is CASSSGTGETQYF. Written as DNA, the CDR3 is TGTGCCAGCAGCTCCGGGACAGGGGAGACCCAGTACTTC.

The chain links TRBV4-1 to TRBJ1-2; 7 bases line up with TRBD1. There are 17 residues in the CDR3. The J segment lost 6 bases and the V segment lost 0 bases, leaving 13 bases of the junction unmatched. CDR1 MGHRA and CDR2 YSYEKL come from the germline V gene. The CDR3 region has the DNA TGCGCCAGCAGCCAAGAGGCCTCACCGACAGGGAGGAATGGCTACACCTTC. Translation gives CASSQEASPTGRNGYTF.

Only a few counts were recorded for this clone. The chain uses TRBV6-1 and TRBJ1-6; D might be TRBD1 (6 bases). The CDR3 is 15 residues long. With 5 bases removed from V and 5 bases from J, the gap between germline ends came to 13 bases. The V gene's germline CDR1 is MNHNS and CDR2 SASEGT. Here the CDR3 reads CASSHRDTNNSPLHF. The CDR3 nucleotides are TGTGCCAGCAGTCACCGGGACACTAATAATTCACCCCTCCACTTT.

In its sample, this clone was seen once. The rearrangement joins TRBV4-1 to TRBJ2-7, with 10 bases lining up with TRBD1. The CDR3 consists of 15 residues. CDR1 and CDR2 from the germline V gene are MGHRA and YSYEKL. The V and J ends lost 1 base and 4 bases, in that order; junction bases with no gene match: 4. In DNA, the CDR3 is TGCGCCAGCAGCCAAGTAGGACAGGGGGAGTACGAGCAGTACTTC. Translation gives CASSQVGQGEYEQYF.

The chain recombines TRBV7-6 with TRBJ2-7; D might be TRBD1 (5 bases). V lost 8 bases and J 0 bases, leaving 11 bases between the germline ends. From germline, CDR1 is SGHVS and CDR2 FNYEAQ. This CDR3 has 13 amino acids. The CDR3 reads CASQGTSSYEQYF. The CDR3 DNA follows: TGTGCCAGCCAGGGTACCAGCTCCTACGAGCAGTACTTC.

This clone ranks as medium-sized. V and J are TRBV2 and TRBJ2-7, with 10 positions matching TRBD1. Germline CDR1 and CDR2: SNHLY and FYNNEI. The CDR3 is made up of 13 amino acids. V was clipped by 6 bases and J by 5 bases; unmatched bases: 4. CDR3 nucleotide sequence: TGTGCCAGCAGCGGGGACAGGGGCAACGAGCAGTACTTC. It is translated as CASSGDRGNEQYF.

The rearrangement links TRBV9 to TRBJ2-7; D is undetermined. The CDR3 covers 14 residues. The germline CDR1 and CDR2 sequences are SGDLS and YYNGEE. Trimming stripped 0 bases from V and 0 bases from J, with 7 bases between. The DNA for the CDR3 is TGTGCCAGCAGCGTAGGTCCCAGCTCCTACGAGCAGTACTTC. It is translated as CASSVGPSSYEQYF.

The CDR3 region is CASSPGLPTDTQYF. The DNA of the CDR3 is TGTGCCAGCAGCCCGGGACTTCCCACAGATACGCAGTATTTT. The chain carries TRBV9 and TRBJ2-3; D may be TRBD2 (6 bases). The V end lost 4 bases, the J end lost 2 bases, and 11 bases lay between the germline ends. This CDR3 is built from 14 residues. Per germline, CDR1 SGDLS and CDR2 YYNGEE.

The rearrangement uses TRBV7-9 and TRBJ2-1; TRBD1 agrees at 11 bases. Per germline, CDR1 SEHNR and CDR2 FQNEAQ (reference sequence). The trim removed 5 bases at V and 9 bases at J, leaving 9 bases unmatched. The CDR3 covers 15 residues. Here the CDR3 DNA reads TGTGCCAGCAGCATGGGACAGGGGGGTTTAAGTGAGCAGTTCTTC. Amino acid sequence: CASSMGQGGLSEQFF.

This clone was counted a single time. CDR3 coding DNA: TGCGCCAGCAGTGAGGCGGGGTTAAGCAATCAGCCCCAGCATTTT. Translated, it gives CASSEAGLSNQPQHF. The rearrangement uses TRBV10-1 and TRBJ1-5; unclear D gene. Germline CDR1 and CDR2: WNHNN and SYGVQD (reference sequence). Trimming removed 2 bases from V and 1 base from J, with 9 bases in between. CDR3 length: 15 residues.

The J gene is TRBJ1-2, the V gene TRBV6-8; D remains unclear. V lost 0 bases, J lost 3 bases, and 11 bases lay in between. Germline V CDR1 and CDR2: MNHGY, SAAAGT. The CDR3 contains 15 residues. The CDR3 sequence: CASSYSRSTDYGYTF. CDR3 in DNA: TGTGCCAGCAGTTACTCGCGGAGTACGGACTATGGCTACACCTTC.

The genes are TRBV28 and TRBJ2-3, with 12 bases lining up with TRBD2. The CDR3 covers 16 residues. Trimming cost V 4 bases and J 11 bases; bases outside gene matches: 13. Germline values: CDR1 MDHEN, CDR2 SYDVKM. The CDR3 region has the DNA TGTGCCAGCAGTTCTCTCCTAGCGGGAGGGCAGAGGGTGCAGTATTTT. Its protein product is CASSSLLAGGQRVQYF.

The chain recombines TRBV5-1 with TRBJ1-1, with D possibly being TRBD1 (6 bases). Trimming cost V 0 bases and J 0 bases, with 24 bases left between them. This CDR3 contains 20 residues. Germline CDR1 and CDR2: SGHRS and YFSETQ. The CDR3 protein is CASSLGGPWGGRGVNTEAFF. DNA of the CDR3: TGCGCCAGCAGCTTGGGGGGCCCCTGGGGGGGGCGCGGGGTGAACACTGAAGCTTTCTTT.

This sequence joins TRBV7-9 and TRBJ2-1, with 12 bases that match TRBD2. In germline, CDR1 is SEHNR, CDR2 FQNEAQ (reference sequence). The CDR3 contains 13 residues. The J segment lost 6 bases and the V segment lost 6 bases, leaving 0 bases of the junction unmatched. CDR3 amino acids: CASRLAGGNEQFF. CDR3 DNA sequence: TGTGCCAGCAGACTAGCGGGAGGCAATGAGCAGTTCTTC.

The chain couples TRBV23-1 to TRBJ2-7, with a possible D match to TRBD1 (6 bases). TRBV23-1 is flagged as an ORF with uncertain function. This CDR3 has 17 residues. Trimming shortened V by 0 bases and J by 3 bases, and 18 bases separated the two germline ends. CDR3 loop: CASSQSRMDSVGYEQYF. The CDR3, as DNA: TGCGCCAGCAGTCAATCACGAATGGACAGTGTAGGCTACGAGCAGTACTTC.

The CDR3 DNA reads as TGTGCCAGCAGCTTAGGAAGGGGTACGGTTTTTAGGTTCTTC. Translated: CASSLGRGTVFRFF. The chain combines TRBV7-8 with TRBJ2-1; tentatively, D is TRBD1 (5 bases). Between the trimmed V and J ends, which lost 1 base and 15 bases, there was a span of 19 bases. This CDR3 has 14 residues. The germline V gene encodes CDR1 SGHVS and CDR2 FQNEAQ. Full variable domain (remainder filled in from reference TRBV7-8 and TRBJ2-1): GAGVSQSPRYKVAKRGQDVALRCDPISGHVSLFWYQQALGQGPEFLTYFQNEAQLDKSGLPSDRFFAERPEGSVSTLKIQRTQQEDSAVYLCASSLGRGTVFRFFGPGTRLTVL.

V is TRBV19 and J is TRBJ1-2; TRBD1 matches 7 bases. CDR1 and CDR2 from the germline V gene are LNHDA and SQIVND (reference sequence). The CDR3 runs to 15 residues. V lost 2 bases to trimming and J lost 4 bases; unmatched junction nucleotides: 7. The CDR3 reads CASSIPGQKFYGYTF. CDR3 in DNA: TGTGCCAGTAGTATACCGGGACAGAAGTTCTATGGCTACACCTTC.

The V and J genes are TRBV11-2 and TRBJ2-1, with 11 bases identical to TRBD2. This CDR3 spans 14 amino acids. Germline CDR1 reads SGHAT; CDR2 reads FQNNGV. J gave up 6 bases and V 5 bases, and 3 bases lay outside the gene matches. In nucleotides, the CDR3 is TGTGCCAGCAGCCTCACTAGCGGGGGCAATGAGCAGTTCTTC. Protein sequence: CASSLTSGGNEQFF. The full variable domain, with the rest looked up from reference TRBV11-2 and TRBJ2-1, is EAGVAQSPRYKIIEKRQSVAFWCNPISGHATLYWYQQILGQGPKLLIQFQNNGVVDDSQLPKDRFSAERLKGVDSTLKIQPAKLEDSAVYLCASSLTSGGNEQFFGPGTRLTVL.

The chain couples TRBV2 to TRBJ2-2, with D possibly matching TRBD1 (5 bases). Trimming took off 6 bases at V and 4 bases at J, with 9 bases between the two ends. The CDR3 contains 13 residues. Germline values: CDR1 SNHLY, CDR2 FYNNEI. The chain's CDR3 is CASRWGSTGELFF. The CDR3 nucleotides read TGTGCCAGCAGGTGGGGCAGCACCGGGGAGCTGTTTTTT.

This chain links TRBV7-9 with TRBJ2-3; D is perhaps TRBD2 (6 bases). Between the trimmed V and J ends, which lost 3 bases and 3 bases, there was a span of 13 bases. Germline V gives CDR1 SEHNR, CDR2 FQNEAQ (reference sequence). CDR3 length: 15 amino acids. The CDR3 spells CASSFPAGSTDTQYF. CDR3 DNA: TGTGCCAGCAGCTTCCCCGCGGGAAGTACAGATACGCAGTATTTT. The full variable domain, completed using reference TRBV7-9 and TRBJ2-3, is DTGVSQNPRHKITKRGQNVTFRCDPISEHNRLYWYRQTLGQGPEFLTYFQNEAQLEKSRLLSDRFSAERPKGSFSTLEIQRTEQGDSAMYLCASSFPAGSTDTQYFGPGTRLTVL.